The T cell receptor (beta chain) under discussion was sequenced for a study of persistence of HIV-infected CD4 T cells. Study background: Multiple blood draws of up to 180 mL, except two donors with single leukapheresis. Whole-study results and caveats: Within sorted populations, more oligoclonal TCRs accompanied more oligoclonal proviruses. TCR analyses could not target the rare provirus-carrying CMV-responding cells.

Cells were stimulated with CMV-infected fibroblast lysates at roughly 9.1 ug/mL. CD40L-negative CD69-negative CD45RO-high memory CD4+ T cells were sorted as populations depleted of antigen-responding cells. Regarding this clone: Its antigen is as yet unknown.

The immunoSEQ assay was version 4, run in survey mode. The table came from immunoSEQ multiplex PCR; TCRdb's copy has only in-frame clones and leaves some out. The sample consists of 48,000 or so clones, more than 70% of them appearing once. V lost 4 bases to trimming and J lost 7 bases; unmatched junction nucleotides: 10. Germline assignment: CDR1 SGHNT and CDR2 YYREEE (reference sequence). This CDR3 has 15 residues. The sample consisted of CD4+ T cells sorted from PBMCs after approximately 18-hour stimulation, taken from a patient who received antiretroviral therapy. This sequence was found in an adult man with HIV who was CMV-seropositive. V and J are TRBV5-4 and TRBJ1-4; 7 bases align to TRBD1. CDR3 nucleotides: TGTGCCAGCAGCATAAACAGGGGAGGAAGTGAAAAACTGTTTTTT. This gives the protein CASSINRGGSEKLFF. The entire variable domain, with the rest obtained from reference TRBV5-4 and TRBJ1-4, is as follows: ETGVTQSPTHLIKTRGQQVTLRCSSQSGHNTVSWYQQALGQGPQFIFQYYREEENGRGNFPPRFSGLQFPNYSSELNVNALELDDSALYLCASSINRGGSEKLFFGSGTQLSVL.